The 3 T cell receptor beta chains given below trace back to one sample, sequenced in a study of OX40 agonist ivuxolimab in advanced cancers. Repertoires were generated with immunoSEQ multiplex PCR, while TCRdb's copy carries only in-frame clones and drops some. The table lists roughly 80,000 clones, approximately 87% of them singletons. Sequenced material: CD4+ or CD8+ T cells sorted from blood, taken in a trial of the OX40 agonist ivuxolimab. These receptors all come from an adult with an advanced solid tumor such as melanoma, head and neck, liver or kidney cancer.

The chain uses TRBV6-6 and TRBJ2-6; D call uncertain. Germline CDR1 is MNHNY and CDR2 is SVGAGI (reference sequence). With 11 bases removed from V and 4 bases from J, the gap between germline ends came to 12 bases. The CDR3 loop spans 13 amino acids. The CDR3 nucleotides read TGTGCCTGCACCTTGGGGGGGGCCAACGTCCTGACTTTC. Translating it yields CACTLGGANVLTF.

This CDR3 is CAISESADLEAFF. Written as DNA, the CDR3 is TGTGCCATCAGTGAGTCGGCAGATCTTGAAGCTTTCTTT. The chain joins TRBV10-3 to TRBJ1-1; D remains unclear. V gave up 0 bases and J gave up 7 bases, with 9 bases separating them. Per the germline V gene, CDR1 is ENHRY and CDR2 is SYGVKD. The CDR3 consists of 13 residues.

The V and J genes are TRBV4-2 and TRBJ2-1, with TRBD2 identical over 13 bases. CDR3 size: 13 residues. V shed 8 bases and J 6 bases; nucleotides not matched to a gene: 1. Germline CDR1 LGHNA, CDR2 YNFKEQ. As DNA, the CDR3 is TGTGCCAGCGGACTAGCGGGGGTCAATGAGCAGTTCTTC. Encoded protein: CASGLAGVNEQFF.